The 16 T cell receptor beta chains listed next were all sequenced from one sample in a study of blood T cell repertoires in COVID-19. Measured with immunoSEQ multiplex PCR; TCRdb has only the in-frame clones, and not every one. The sample gives 130,000 or so clones, about four fifths of which show up once; more than 1.3% is in the top ten. Source material: peripheral blood. The source is a man in his sixties with acute or convalescent COVID-19.

The chain uses TRBV11-2 and TRBJ2-2, with 7 positions matching TRBD2. The CDR3 consists of 18 residues. The J segment lost 3 bases and the V segment lost 2 bases, leaving 12 bases of the junction unmatched. Germline V gene lookup returns CDR1 SGHAT and CDR2 FQNNGV. The CDR3 sequence is CASSLSSPSGGDTGELFF. The CDR3 nucleotides are TGTGCCAGCAGCTTATCGTCTCCTAGCGGTGGCGACACCGGGGAGCTGTTTTTT.

The J gene is TRBJ2-1, the V gene TRBV5-1, with 9 bases that match TRBD1. CDR1 is SGHRS, CDR2 YFSETQ, per germline. CDR3 length equals 15 residues. With 0 bases clipped from V and 6 bases from J, the junction kept 4 bases outside the gene matches. The CDR3 bases are TGCGCCAGCAGCTTGGGTTGGACAGGGGTCAATGAGCAGTTCTTC. Encoded protein: CASSLGWTGVNEQFF.

The chain joins TRBV2 to TRBJ2-1; 7 nucleotides line up with TRBD1. V was pared by 2 bases and J by 0 bases, with 4 bases of the junction left unmatched. This CDR3 region has 16 residues. CDR1 is SNHLY and CDR2 is FYNNEI in the germline V gene. The CDR3 DNA reads as TGTGCCAGCAGTGAACGCAGGGACAGCTCCTACAATGAGCAGTTCTTC. Translating gives CASSERRDSSYNEQFF.

The table lists this clone with a count of one. The V call is TRBV4-1, the J call TRBJ1-2; 9 bases align to TRBD1. Germline CDR1 and CDR2: MGHRA and YSYEKL. There are 16 residues in the CDR3. With V trimmed by 1 base and J by 8 bases, 11 bases remained unmatched. CDR3 bases: TGCGCCAGCAGCCAAGCCTCAACAGGGGGCGCGAAGGGCTACACCTTC. Amino acids: CASSQASTGGAKGYTF.

CDR3 sequence (DNA): TGTGCCAGCAGCTCCGTCAGGGGTTCCTATAATTCACCCCTCCACTTT. Its translation is CASSSVRGSYNSPLHF. The chain has TRBV11-2 and TRBJ1-6; possible D gene TRBD1, 6 bases. The CDR3 extends over 16 amino acids. CDR1 and CDR2 from the germline V gene are SGHAT and FQNNGV. Trimming removed 4 bases from V and 1 base from J, with 11 bases in between. Combining the CDR3 with reference TRBV11-2 and TRBJ1-6 gives the whole variable domain EAGVAQSPRYKIIEKRQSVAFWCNPISGHATLYWYQQILGQGPKLLIQFQNNGVVDDSQLPKDRFSAERLKGVDSTLKIQPAKLEDSAVYLCASSSVRGSYNSPLHFGNGTRLTVT.

The chain has TRBV5-1 and TRBJ2-5; 10 positions agree with TRBD1. There are 14 residues in the CDR3. Per the germline V gene, CDR1 is SGHRS and CDR2 is YFSETQ. Trimming took 4 bases from V and 3 from J; bases not matched to a gene: 3. The CDR3 region is CASSRQGAEETQYF. The CDR3 coding sequence is TGCGCCAGCAGCAGACAGGGGGCAGAAGAGACCCAGTACTTC.

This clone has only a few counts. The gene calls are TRBV7-9 and TRBJ2-7; D may be TRBD2 (5 bases). V was cut by 3 bases and J by 5 bases, with 11 bases left in between. The CDR3 totals 13 residues. Looked up from germline, CDR1 is SEHNR and CDR2 is FQNEAQ (reference sequence). The CDR3 region has the DNA TGTGCCAGCAGCTTTCGCGGGTCCCACGAGCAGTACTTC. Protein product: CASSFRGSHEQYF.

This rearrangement joins TRBV7-7 to TRBJ2-5, with D possibly TRBD1 on 5 matching bases. Germline CDR1 is SSHAT and CDR2 is FNYEAQ (reference sequence). The CDR3 has 17 amino acids. The ends were cut back, 5 bases at V and 3 bases at J, with 22 bases in the middle. The CDR3 is CASSHIRAHHREETQYF. CDR3 DNA: TGTGCCAGCAGCCATATCAGGGCTCATCATCGGGAAGAGACCCAGTACTTC.

V and J are TRBV3-1 (or the pseudogene TRBV3-2) and TRBJ2-1; TRBD2 agrees at 9 bases. This CDR3 has 17 amino acids. Germline V gene data show CDR1 as LGHDT and CDR2 as YNNKEL (reference sequence). After removal of 4 bases from V and 6 bases from J, the junction contained 13 bases not matched to a gene. This CDR3 reads CASSPEIGLAGLNEQFF. The CDR3 coding sequence is TGTGCCAGCAGCCCCGAGATAGGGCTAGCGGGACTCAATGAGCAGTTCTTC.

J is TRBJ1-6 and V is TRBV14; the D is unclear. V lost 0 bases and J 8 bases, leaving 8 bases between the germline ends. Germline CDR1 is SGHDN and CDR2 is FVKESK. The CDR3 contains 14 residues. The CDR3 DNA sequence: TGTGCCAGCAGCCAAGATCTGGCAGATTCACCCCTCCACTTT. Translation gives CASSQDLADSPLHF. Complete variable domain (other parts from reference TRBV14 and TRBJ1-6): EAGVTQFPSHSVIEKGQTVTLRCDPISGHDNLYWYRRVMGKEIKFLLHFVKESKQDESGMPNNRFLAERTGGTYSTLKVQPAELEDSGVYFCASSQDLADSPLHFGNGTRLTVT.

The V call is TRBV7-8, the J call TRBJ1-6; no firm D call. The CDR3 runs 16 residues. CDR1 SGHVS and CDR2 FQNEAQ come from the germline V gene. V lost 1 base to trimming and J lost 1 base, with 8 bases between them. The CDR3 protein is CASSLVGGSYNSPLHF. CDR3 coding DNA: TGTGCCAGCAGCTTAGTAGGAGGGTCCTATAATTCACCCCTCCACTTT.

The genes are TRBV6-1 and TRBJ1-6, with D unresolved. Looked up from germline, CDR1 is MNHNS and CDR2 is SASEGT. With 1 base removed from V and 7 bases from J, the gap between germline ends came to 8 bases. The CDR3 loop spans 14 amino acids. The DNA for the CDR3 is TGTGCCAGCAGTGAAGTTAGAGAAAATTCACCCCTCCACTTT. It is translated as CASSEVRENSPLHF.

The chain combines TRBV9 with TRBJ2-1; D unclear. V lost 10 bases to trimming and J lost 5 bases, with 13 bases between them. The V gene's germline CDR1 is SGDLS and CDR2 YYNGEE. The CDR3 extends over 12 amino acids. The CDR3: CASSRSNNEQFF. As DNA, the CDR3 is TGTGCCTCCTCACGGAGTAACAATGAGCAGTTCTTC. Supplemented by reference TRBV9 and TRBJ2-1, the full variable domain reads DSGVTQTPKHLITATGQRVTLRCSPRSGDLSVYWYQQSLDQGLQFLIQYYNGEERAKGNILERFSAQQFPDLHSELNLSSLELGDSALYFCASSRSNNEQFFGPGTRLTVL.

The chain uses TRBV19 and TRBJ1-5; 10 nucleotides agree with TRBD1. CDR1 LNHDA and CDR2 SQIVND come from the germline V gene (reference sequence). The junction had 6 bases not matched to a gene; V was cut back by 1 base and J by 0 bases. CDR3 length: 18 residues. The chain's CDR3 is CASSIVTGGGYSNQPQHF. In nucleotides, the CDR3 is TGTGCCAGTAGTATAGTGACAGGGGGCGGGTATAGCAATCAGCCCCAGCATTTT.

V is TRBV28 and J is TRBJ2-7; 8 bases match TRBD2. Germline V gives CDR1 MDHEN, CDR2 SYDVKM. The CDR3 is 14 residues long. J lost 6 bases, V lost 1 base, and 5 bases had no gene match. CDR3 region: CASSLSRGGLEQYF. CDR3 coding DNA: TGTGCCAGCAGTTTATCTCGGGGGGGGCTCGAGCAGTACTTC.

The chain is built from TRBV7-2 and TRBJ1-5; TRBD1 matches at 7 bases. Germline values: CDR1 SGHTA, CDR2 FQGNSA. This CDR3 spans 15 amino acids. V gave up 1 base and J gave up 5 bases; unmatched junction bases: 5. The CDR3 loop reads CASSLGTGGDQPQHF. In DNA, the CDR3 is TGTGCCAGCAGCTTAGGGACAGGCGGGGATCAGCCCCAGCATTTT.